This T cell receptor beta chain originates from a study of cytomegalovirus exposure and HLA in healthy donors. The junction had 5 bases not matched to a gene; V was cut back by 7 bases and J by 4 bases. This CDR3 contains 14 residues. CDR1 and CDR2 (germline): MNHNS, SASEGT. It was with 60 Vbeta and 13 Jbeta primers that the PCR ran. The protocol was immunoSEQ multiplex PCR, while the TCRdb copy is restricted to in-frame clones and leaves out a portion. The data show approximately 59,000 clones, 70% to 80% seen once. The TCR was taken from a girl between 10 and 17 years old in good health and CMV-seropositive. The V gene is TRBV6-1, the J gene TRBJ2-1, with TRBD2 matching over 9 bases. Material for sequencing was PBMCs. The CDR3 reads CASTLAGAYNEQFF. CDR3 bases: TGTGCCAGCACCTTAGCGGGAGCTTACAATGAGCAGTTCTTC.